This TCR beta chain was identified in a study of blood T cells in healthy people across ages. A sample-barcoded 5' primer and a J-beta primer mix were used in a second PCR of about 7 to 12 cycles. With 12 random nucleotides, a template-switch adaptor tagged each individual cDNA molecule. MiXCR was run by TCRdb on the 5' RACE reads, yielding one entry per CDR3 protein. The table includes roughly 800,000 distinct CDR3 sequences, around 24% detected once. Note on this clonotype: The antigen is unknown.

The V gene lost 0 bases and the J gene lost 5 bases, with 16 bases spanning the gap. The CDR3 spans 15 residues. From germline, CDR1 is SQVTM and CDR2 ANQGSEA. Isolated PBMCs totaled at least 6.5 million in each sample. Broader study findings: Donor CMV infection status was unknown, possibly confounding age-related changes in expanded clonotypes.

These records were also assigned to another study, of T cells of mothers and their children. As that study records: Related mother-child pairs showed slightly, non-significantly higher overlap than unrelated pairs.

The chain is built from TRBV29-1 and TRBJ2-5; D not resolved. The clonotype originates from a boy younger than 18 in good health. The sequenced sample consisted of blood. CDR3 region: CSVEEPRASRETQYF. In DNA, the CDR3 is TGCAGCGTTGAAGAGCCCCGGGCCTCCCGGGAGACCCAGTACTTC.